One and the same sample provided the 32 T cell receptor beta chains below, sequenced in a study of T cells in Graves' hyperthyroidism and ophthalmopathy. What was amplified from RNA transcripts were TCR beta CDR3 regions. In the first-round RT-PCR of the TCR CDR3, the HTBI primer set was used. TCRdb reprocessed the multiplex PCR reads with MiXCR, giving one entry per CDR3 protein. The data hold hundreds of thousands of distinct CDR3 sequences, with 16% observed a single time. Sequences were obtained from blood. Receptor source: a woman in her late teens or twenties with Graves' hyperthyroidism.

A few counts support this clonotype. The chain employs TRBV19 and TRBJ1-5; no definite D call. Trimming shortened V by 3 bases and J by 3 bases, and 9 bases separated the two germline ends. Germline-derived CDR1 and CDR2 are LNHDA and SQIVND (reference sequence). This CDR3 has 14 amino acids. CDR3: CASSIGRPNQPQHF. The DNA for the CDR3 is TGTGCCAGTAGTATTGGCCGGCCCAATCAGCCCCAGCATTTT.

This clonotype was observed many times. The rearrangement links TRBV6-1 to TRBJ1-2; TRBD1 matches 10 bases. Germline V lookup: CDR1 MNHNS, CDR2 SASEGT. The CDR3 contains 15 residues. The J segment lost 1 base and the V segment lost 6 bases, leaving 5 bases of the junction unmatched. CDR3 protein: CASSLTGGNNYGYTF. CDR3 sequence (DNA): TGTGCCAGCAGCTTGACAGGGGGCAATAACTATGGCTACACCTTC.

The chain links TRBV24-1 to TRBJ1-1; a possible D gene is TRBD1 (5 bases). V was clipped by 0 bases and J by 0 bases, with 10 bases between them. There are 16 residues in the CDR3. Germline loops: CDR1 KGHDR, CDR2 SFDVKD. CDR3 in DNA: TGTGCCACCAGTGATTTGGGCAGGGAGGTGAACACTGAAGCTTTCTTT. Translating gives CATSDLGREVNTEAFF.

In this sample, this clonotype turned up many times. The rearrangement uses TRBV12-3 or TRBV12-4 and TRBJ2-1, with TRBD2 matching 8 bases. After removal of 6 bases from V and 2 bases from J, the junction contained 9 bases not matched to a gene. The CDR3 is made up of 16 amino acids. In DNA form, the CDR3 reads TGTGCCAGCAGATCCTGGAGCGGGAGAACCTACAATGAGCAGTTCTTC. Translation gives CASRSWSGRTYNEQFF.

The V call is TRBV27, the J call TRBJ2-7; D is unclear. Germline V lookup: CDR1 MNHEY, CDR2 SMNVEV (reference sequence). V lost 5 bases, J lost 1 base, and 9 bases lay in between. This CDR3 has 13 residues. The CDR3 spells CASSHTPSYEQYF. CDR3 DNA: TGTGCCAGCAGTCATACACCATCCTACGAGCAGTACTTC.

Of note for this clonotype: One end of the junction does not line up with germline, which may come from a read error. The gene calls are TRBV29-1 and TRBJ1-3; 9 bases are a match to TRBD1. Looked up from germline, CDR1 is SQVTM and CDR2 is ANQGSEA. The length of the CDR3 is 13 residues. CDR3 DNA sequence: TGCAGCGCGAGACAGGGGGATGGAAACACCAAATATTTT. It translates to CSARQGDGNTKYF.

This clonotype showed up many times. The chain combines TRBV20-1 with TRBJ2-1; unclear D gene. Looked up from germline, CDR1 is DFQATT and CDR2 is SNEGSKA (reference sequence). CDR3 length equals 15 residues. V was trimmed by 0 bases and J by 0 bases, leaving 9 bases between them. As DNA, the CDR3 is TGCAGTGCTAGAGATCTGGAGAGCTCCTACAATGAGCAGTTCTTC. Translation: CSARDLESSYNEQFF.

This clonotype occurred many times. The CDR3, as DNA: TGTGCCAGCAGCTCAGTGCGGGAGAGCACAGATACGCAGTATTTT. This gives the protein CASSSVRESTDTQYF. This chain uses TRBV7-9 with TRBJ2-3, with 7 bases fitting TRBD2. Per the germline V gene, CDR1 is SEHNR and CDR2 is FQNEAQ (reference sequence). The trim removed 4 bases at V and 0 bases at J, leaving 4 bases unmatched. The CDR3 runs to 15 residues.

This clonotype was found a few times. The rearrangement uses TRBV7-9 and TRBJ2-6, with TRBD2 matching over 13 bases. The germline CDR1 and CDR2 sequences are SEHNR and FQNEAQ (reference sequence). V lost 6 bases and J lost 3; bases outside the gene matches: 8. The length of the CDR3 is 18 residues. CDR3 sequence reads: CASRNTSGRGFGANVLTF. CDR3 DNA: TGTGCCAGCAGAAACACTAGCGGGAGGGGGTTTGGGGCCAACGTCCTGACTTTC.

This chain's CDR3 is CSAHRTGDNQPQHF. In DNA, the CDR3 is TGCAGTGCTCATCGGACAGGGGATAATCAGCCCCAGCATTTT. The chain uses TRBV20-1 and TRBJ1-5; 9 bases are a match to TRBD1. Germline values: CDR1 DFQATT, CDR2 SNEGSKA (reference sequence). Germline trimming cut 5 bases from V and 4 bases from J; bases unmatched to any gene: 6. The CDR3 has 14 residues.

This clonotype was seen a handful of times. V and J are TRBV7-9 and TRBJ2-7, with D possibly being TRBD1 (5 bases). Germline V lookup: CDR1 SEHNR, CDR2 FQNEAQ (reference sequence). With 10 bases removed from V and 1 base from J, the gap between germline ends came to 20 bases. This CDR3 region has 15 residues. The chain's CDR3 is CATTNQGYASYEQYF. CDR3 bases: TGTGCCACCACCAATCAGGGTTATGCTTCCTACGAGCAGTACTTC.

About this clonotype: A much larger clone lies one base from this, so it may be a read error. This chain links TRBV11-2 with TRBJ2-4; D unresolved. Germline-derived CDR1 and CDR2 are SGHAT and FQNNGV. The CDR3 is 14 residues long. The CDR3: CASTLRPASHMQYF. The CDR3 DNA reads as TGTGCCAGCACCCTAAGGCCGGCCTCGCACATGCAGTACTTC.

About this clonotype itself: A much larger clone sits a single nucleotide away, making a read error possible. The rearrangement uses TRBV6-1 and TRBJ2-6; 9 bases fit TRBD1. Per germline, CDR1 MNHNS and CDR2 SASEGT. V was pared by 8 bases and J by 0 bases, with 8 bases of the junction left unmatched. This CDR3 comprises 17 residues. The CDR3 DNA is TGTGCCAGCGGCGTTGAACAGGGGGCCTCTGGGGCCAACGTCCTGACTTTC. Translated, it gives CASGVEQGASGANVLTF.

This clonotype was detected ten times or more. A read error may produce the germline difference seen at one junction end. This chain joins TRBV5-1 and TRBJ2-7; TRBD1 might be the D (6 bases). Germline assignment: CDR1 SGHRS and CDR2 YFSETQ. This CDR3 region has 14 residues. For the CDR3, the DNA is TGCACCAGCAGCTTTGGTACAGGGACGGGCGAGCAGTACTTC. This translates into CTSSFGTGTGEQYF.

The chain combines TRBV2 with TRBJ2-1; D is unresolved. Germline V lookup: CDR1 SNHLY, CDR2 FYNNEI. The length of the CDR3 is 15 residues. The germline V and J ends were trimmed by 6 bases and 0 bases, with 12 bases remaining between them. In DNA form, the CDR3 reads TGTGCCAGCAGGGCCGTCGGCTTCTCCTACAATGAGCAGTTCTTC. It codes for CASRAVGFSYNEQFF.

DNA of the CDR3: TGTGCCAGCAGTAACGCGGAGGGGGAAGATACGCAGTATTTT. It codes for CASSNAEGEDTQYF. J is TRBJ2-3 and V is TRBV6-4, with D perhaps matching TRBD1 or TRBD2 (6 bases each). Trimming stripped 5 bases from V and 5 bases from J, with 14 bases between. CDR3 size: 14 residues. The germline gives CDR1 MRHNA, CDR2 SNTAGT.

V gene TRBV6-2 or TRBV6-3 combines with J gene TRBJ2-3; TRBD2 aligns across 12 bases. Trimming at V came to 7 bases and at J to 3 bases, leaving 8 bases not matched to a gene. Germline CDR1 and CDR2: MNHEY and SVGEGT. The CDR3 extends over 16 amino acids. The CDR3 protein is CASKGLAGRVTDTQYF. The CDR3 DNA reads TGTGCCAGCAAGGGACTAGCGGGCCGAGTTACAGATACGCAGTATTTT.

This clonotype was recorded at least ten times. J is TRBJ2-1 and V is TRBV5-1; D unresolved. Germline values: CDR1 SGHRS, CDR2 YFSETQ. V was clipped by 0 bases and J by 0 bases, with 7 bases between them. This CDR3 has 15 amino acids. The CDR3 nucleotides are TGCGCCAGCAGCTTGGGGCAGGCCTCCTACAATGAGCAGTTCTTC. The encoded protein is CASSLGQASYNEQFF.

This clonotype was picked up many times. The chain uses TRBV6-1 and TRBJ2-5, with a possible D match to TRBD2 (6 bases). The V end lost 4 bases, the J end lost 5 bases, and 14 bases lay between the germline ends. Looked up from germline, CDR1 is MNHNS and CDR2 is SASEGT. This CDR3 spans 14 amino acids. CDR3 nucleotides: TGTGCCAGCAGTGCGGACTATGAGTCGGAGACCCAGTACTTC. Protein product: CASSADYESETQYF.

The J gene is TRBJ2-2, the V gene TRBV19; 7 bases map to TRBD2. The CDR3 consists of 14 residues. The germline V gene encodes CDR1 LNHDA and CDR2 SQIVND (reference sequence). The junction had 1 base not matched to a gene; V was cut back by 4 bases and J by 2 bases. The chain's CDR3 is CASSRDYNTGELFF. CDR3 nucleotides: TGTGCCAGTAGTAGGGACTATAACACCGGGGAGCTGTTTTTT.

This clonotype was seen more than once but under ten times. V gene TRBV6-1 combines with J gene TRBJ1-2; D gene ambiguous. V was shortened by 7 bases and J by 4 bases, with 16 bases between the two germline ends. CDR1 MNHNS and CDR2 SASEGT come from the germline V gene. The CDR3 spans 14 residues. The CDR3 sequence: CASTRKMPPYGYTF. In DNA, the CDR3 is TGTGCCAGCACGAGAAAAATGCCCCCCTATGGCTACACCTTC.

This clonotype was observed many times. The chain is built from TRBV28 and TRBJ1-3, with D possibly matching TRBD1 (5 bases). Germline-derived CDR1 and CDR2 are MDHEN and SYDVKM. The CDR3 sequence is 16 residues long. V lost 1 base and J lost 0, with 10 bases in between. In DNA form, the CDR3 reads TGTGCCAGCAGTTTATCAGGGATAAGCTCTGGAAACACCATATATTTT. This gives the protein CASSLSGISSGNTIYF.

This clonotype has at least ten counts. The chain combines TRBV28 with TRBJ1-5; D not certain. This CDR3 region has 14 residues. Germline loops: CDR1 MDHEN, CDR2 SYDVKM. V was cut by 7 bases and J by 11 bases, with 21 bases left in between. CDR3 bases: TGTGCCAGCACCCTAAAAGCATCCCCAGAAGCCCAGCATTTT. It is translated as CASTLKASPEAQHF. Combining the CDR3 with reference TRBV28 and TRBJ1-5 gives the whole variable domain DVKVTQSSRYLVKRTGEKVFLECVQDMDHENMFWYRQDPGLGLRLIYFSYDVKMKEKGDIPEGYSVSREKKERFSLILESASTNQTSMYLCASTLKASPEAQHFGDGTRLSIL.

The gene calls are TRBV9 and TRBJ2-5, with 9 bases that match TRBD2. The V gene end was trimmed by 3 bases and the J gene end by 2 bases; junction bases not matched to a gene: 11. Germline loops: CDR1 SGDLS, CDR2 YYNGEE. The length of the CDR3 is 17 residues. The CDR3 loop is CASSADPAGGLQETQYF. The CDR3 DNA reads TGTGCCAGCAGCGCCGATCCAGCGGGGGGCCTTCAAGAGACCCAGTACTTC.

Many counts were recorded for this clonotype. This chain uses TRBV5-1 with TRBJ2-7, with D perhaps matching TRBD1 (6 bases). Deletions cut 1 base from V and 3 bases from J, with 14 bases between. The CDR3 is 15 amino acids. The germline V gene has CDR1 SGHRS and CDR2 YFSETQ. The CDR3 nucleotides are TGCGCCAGCAGCTTGTCGGGGACACCCAACTACGAGCAGTACTTC. It specifies CASSLSGTPNYEQYF. Looking up the rest from reference TRBV5-1 and TRBJ2-7 gives the full variable domain: KAGVTQTPRYLIKTRGQQVTLSCSPISGHRSVSWYQQTPGQGLQFLFEYFSETQRNKGNFPGRFSGRQFSNSRSEMNVSTLELGDSALYLCASSLSGTPNYEQYFGPGTRLTVT.

This chain links TRBV4-2 with TRBJ2-7; 8 bases fit TRBD2. Germline values: CDR1 LGHNA, CDR2 YNFKEQ. Losses at the gene ends were 0 bases for V and 7 bases for J; bases not matched to a gene: 11. The CDR3 covers 16 residues. The CDR3 DNA reads as TGTGCCAGCAGCCAAGATCAAGCGGGAGTAGGGAATGAGCAGTACTTC. Translation: CASSQDQAGVGNEQYF.

The chain combines TRBV4-2 with TRBJ2-1; D is perhaps TRBD2 (5 bases). V was pared by 0 bases and J by 7 bases, with 13 bases between. The CDR3 spans 15 residues. Germline CDR1 LGHNA, CDR2 YNFKEQ. CDR3 in DNA: TGTGCCAGCAGCCAAGATCACTTGTCGGGGAATGAGCAGTTCTTC. Its translation is CASSQDHLSGNEQFF.

The chain couples TRBV20-1 to TRBJ2-1; 8 bases are shared with TRBD2. V shed 5 bases and J 0 bases; nucleotides not matched to a gene: 15. This CDR3 is 18 amino acids long. Germline V gives CDR1 DFQATT, CDR2 SNEGSKA (reference sequence). The CDR3 is CSAAPGLEVLGSYNEQFF. DNA for the CDR3: TGCAGTGCTGCACCGGGACTAGAAGTTTTGGGCTCCTACAATGAGCAGTTCTTC.

CDR3 protein: CSARDEVLPRGRLFF. In nucleotides, the CDR3 is TGCAGTGCTAGAGACGAGGTCCTACCCCGGGGAAGACTGTTTTTT. The chain joins TRBV20-1 to TRBJ1-4; D gene uncertain. The CDR3 loop spans 15 amino acids. With 0 bases removed from V and 13 bases from J, the gap between germline ends came to 21 bases. Germline CDR1 reads DFQATT; CDR2 reads SNEGSKA (reference sequence).

Comments on this clonotype: This may be a read error: a much more frequent sequence differs by one nucleotide. The J gene is TRBJ1-1, the V gene TRBV30; 8 positions match TRBD1. The CDR3 contains 13 residues. Germline lookup yields CDR1 GTSNPN and CDR2 SVGIG (reference sequence). This chain's CDR3 is CAWMGQANTEASF. CDR3 nucleotides: TGTGCCTGGATGGGACAGGCGAACACTGAAGCTTCCTTT.

This clonotype was seen repeatedly, ten times or more. The chain joins TRBV29-1 to TRBJ1-1; D is possibly TRBD1 (5 bases). Germline V gives CDR1 SQVTM, CDR2 ANQGSEA. The CDR3 consists of 12 residues. V lost 2 bases to trimming and J lost 2 bases, with 6 bases between them. The chain's CDR3 is CSVETGNTEAFF. DNA for the CDR3: TGCAGCGTTGAAACAGGCAACACTGAAGCTTTCTTT.

This clonotype was observed a few times. The gene calls are TRBV6-1 and TRBJ1-6; 7 bases fit TRBD1. The CDR3 extends over 15 amino acids. The junction had 11 bases not matched to a gene; V was cut back by 5 bases and J by 10 bases. Germline V gene lookup returns CDR1 MNHNS and CDR2 SASEGT. The CDR3 is CASSPAGGSGSPLHF. DNA of the CDR3: TGTGCCAGCAGTCCCGCAGGGGGATCCGGATCACCCCTCCACTTT.